This T cell receptor (beta chain) appears in the sequencing data of a study of tumor-infiltrating lymphocytes in primary liver carcinoma. CDR1 is SGHAT and CDR2 is FQNNGV in the germline V gene. CDR3 size: 16 residues. Concerning this clonotype itself: A junction end diverges from the germline sequence, so it may reflect a read error.

Blood RNA was derived from unsorted whole blood, and germline DNA was extracted too. A constant-region primer served to make TCR beta cDNA from about 500 ng total RNA. Generation of the TCR beta libraries relied on three nested multiplex PCR rounds using slightly modified ARM-PCR. Two initial PCR rounds of about 10 cycles each paired TRBV1-TRBV30 forward primers with a C-beta reverse primer. TCRdb processed the multiplex PCR reads anew with MiXCR; each CDR3 protein has one entry. Among fewer than 350,000 distinct CDR3 sequences listed, approximately 60% were seen once. The specimen sequenced was peripheral blood. The V call is TRBV11-2, the J call TRBJ2-2; TRBD1 or TRBD2 may be the D gene (5 bases each). This clonotype originated in a man aged 35-49 years with primary liver carcinoma and hepatitis B virus infection. The DNA for the CDR3 is TGTGCCAGCGGCTTAGATAGGAGCGGTACTACCGGGGACCTGTTTTTT. It specifies CASGLDRSGTTGDLFF.